The T cell receptor (beta chain) described here comes from a study of beta chain features in type 1 diabetes. Findings and limits, study-wide: Whether TCRB rearrangement is influenced by HLA type was left unresolved in this analysis. Shorter TCRB CDR3s, moderately but significantly so, were found in Type 1 diabetes patients in all four CD4+ subsets. It was among patients, rather than healthy donors, that naive, central memory and Treg TCRB repertoires appeared more similar. For patients and controls alike, PCR might favor shorter templates to the same degree.

The sample holds a few counts of this clone. Its cognate antigen is unknown. The whole isolated RNA underwent reverse transcription, so sequencing captured expressed TCRB transcripts. TCRdb's copy holds only in-frame clones and misses some; the assay was immunoSEQ multiplex PCR. The sample yields more than 550,000 clones, roughly 13% seen once. Via CD45RO/CCR7/CD25/CD127/CD95/CD27, cells of the CD4+ naive, central memory, regulatory and stem cell-like memory subsets were sorted. Sequenced material: naive CD4+ T cells from blood. The sequence was collected from a man between 18 and 35 years old with type 1 diabetes.

The chain's CDR3 is CASSSAGTLNQPQHF. The CDR3 DNA sequence: TGCGCCAGCAGCTCCGCCGGGACCTTGAATCAGCCCCAGCATTTT. The genes are TRBV4-1 and TRBJ1-5; maybe TRBD1 (5 bases). The CDR3 length is 15 residues. The germline V and J ends were trimmed by 5 bases and 4 bases, with 15 bases remaining between them. Germline assignment: CDR1 MGHRA and CDR2 YSYEKL.